This T cell receptor beta chain was documented in a study of cytomegalovirus exposure and HLA in healthy donors. Study details: As released early, the data held about 85 million unique TCRs from HLA-typed donors.

V lost 2 bases, J lost 0 bases, and 8 bases lay in between. Germline V lookup: CDR1 SGHTA, CDR2 FQGNSA. This CDR3 region has 15 residues. Use of 60 Vbeta and 13 Jbeta primers characterized the PCR. TCRdb's table, derived via immunoSEQ multiplex PCR, lists solely in-frame clones and lacks some. This listing includes around 160,000 clones. The clonotype comes from a woman aged 45-59 years in good health and CMV-seronegative. Sequenced sample: PBMCs. V gene TRBV7-2 combines with J gene TRBJ2-1, with D perhaps TRBD1 (5 bases). CDR3 coding DNA: TGTGCCAGCAGCTTAATTAGGGGCTCCTACAATGAGCAGTTCTTC. It yields the protein CASSLIRGSYNEQFF.